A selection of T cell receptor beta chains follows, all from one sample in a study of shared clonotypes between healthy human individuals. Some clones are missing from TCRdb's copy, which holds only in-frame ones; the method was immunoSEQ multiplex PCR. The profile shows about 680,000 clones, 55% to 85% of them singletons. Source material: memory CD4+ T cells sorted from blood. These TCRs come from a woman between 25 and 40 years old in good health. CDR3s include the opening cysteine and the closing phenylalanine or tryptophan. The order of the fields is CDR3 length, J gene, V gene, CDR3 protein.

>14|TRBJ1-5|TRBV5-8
CASSPRTGRQPQHF
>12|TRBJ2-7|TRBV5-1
CASSLGLREQYF
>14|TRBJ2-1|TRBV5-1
CASSSRTAQPEQFF
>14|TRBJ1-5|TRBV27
CASSLRTDNQPQHF
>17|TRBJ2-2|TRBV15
CATSRGWTSGSDGELFF
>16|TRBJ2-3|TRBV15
CATSRENTPSTDTQYF
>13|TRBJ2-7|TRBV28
CAITNTRAYEQYF
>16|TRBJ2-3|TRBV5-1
CASSLYPAGGTDTQYF
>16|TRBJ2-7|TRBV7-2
CASSFVVAVNSYEQYF
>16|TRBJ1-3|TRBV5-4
CASSLAGVGSGNTIYF
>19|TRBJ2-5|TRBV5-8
CAALDEGPWDRVVVETQYF
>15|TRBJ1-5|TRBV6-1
CASSEDRHTNQPQHF
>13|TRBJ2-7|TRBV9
CASSRGLSYEQYF
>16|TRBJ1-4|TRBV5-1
CASSLGQGVTNEKLFF
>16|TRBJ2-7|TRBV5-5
CASSLAEAGSSYEQYF
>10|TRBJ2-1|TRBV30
CAWGVYEQFF
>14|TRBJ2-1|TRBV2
CASSGPLSYNEQFF
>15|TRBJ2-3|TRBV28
CASIKGGGAGDTQYF
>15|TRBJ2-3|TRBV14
CASSPPSWGGDTQYF
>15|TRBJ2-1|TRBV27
CASSLAGQTYNEQFF
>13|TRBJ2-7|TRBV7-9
CASSRLGGSEQYF
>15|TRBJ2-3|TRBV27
CASSFRRERRDTQYF
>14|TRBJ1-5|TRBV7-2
CASNSLLGQQPQHF
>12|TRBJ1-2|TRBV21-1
CASRHRNYGYTF
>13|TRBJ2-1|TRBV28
CASSPGLFNEQFF
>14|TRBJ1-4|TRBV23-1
CASSQSEEAEKLFF
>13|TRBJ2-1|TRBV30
CAWSRGGFNEQFF
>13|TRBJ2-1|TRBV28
CVTSGAPYNEQFF
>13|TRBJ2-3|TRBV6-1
CASSERGSDTQYF
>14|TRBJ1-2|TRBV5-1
CASSPGTGTLGYTF
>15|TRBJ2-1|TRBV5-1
CASSLGDNSYNEQFF
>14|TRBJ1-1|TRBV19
CASSMGVNVGEAFF
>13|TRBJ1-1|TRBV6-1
CASSGIRGREAFF
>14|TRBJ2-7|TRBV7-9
CASSLASGTYEQYF
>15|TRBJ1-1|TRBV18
CASSPRTGGDTEAFF
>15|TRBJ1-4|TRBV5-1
CASSSVGGEVGKLFF
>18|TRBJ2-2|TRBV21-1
CASSRRTGGGLKNGELFF
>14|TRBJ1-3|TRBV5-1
CASSPERSGNTIYF
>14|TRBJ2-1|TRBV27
CASTVGGFDNEQFF
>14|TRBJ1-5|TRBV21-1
CASSKGTGNQPQHF
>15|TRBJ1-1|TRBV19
CASSTQGQGATEAFF
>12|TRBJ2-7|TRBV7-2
CASSLFPYEQYF
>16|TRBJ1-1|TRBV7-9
CASSLGDGPQGTEAFF
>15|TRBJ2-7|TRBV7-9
CASSEGAPTAYEQYF
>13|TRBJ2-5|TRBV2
CASIGGNSETQYF
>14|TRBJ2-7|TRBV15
CATSREVAGYEQYF
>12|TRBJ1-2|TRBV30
CAWRGPPGGYTF
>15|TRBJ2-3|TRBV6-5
CASSITGLARNTQYF
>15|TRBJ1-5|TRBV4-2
CASSAGLGSDQPQHF
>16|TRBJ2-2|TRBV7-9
CASSPPGGRFTGELFF
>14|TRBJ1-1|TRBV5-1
CASSLSQGGTEAFF
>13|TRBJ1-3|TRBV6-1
CAISGTSGNTIYF
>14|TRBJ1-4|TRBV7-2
CASSLVSTNEKLFF